The 6 T cell receptor beta chains below all came from one sample that was sequenced in a study of T-cell memory formation after mild COVID-19. TCRdb itself ran the 5' RACE reads through MiXCR, one entry per CDR3 protein. The sample yields 450,000 to 650,000 distinct CDR3 sequences, just over 20% seen once. Sequencing was performed on PBMCs or a T cell subset sorted from them (not recorded which). The receptors originated from an adult woman who had mild COVID-19 (a few samples of this study predate the infection). Cell type and time point are not known.

This clonotype was found a few times. The chain recombines TRBV4-1 with TRBJ2-4, with 13 bases aligning to TRBD2. V shed 0 bases and J 6 bases; nucleotides not matched to a gene: 5. Germline V gene sequence: CDR1 MGHRA, CDR2 YSYEKL. The CDR3 consists of 17 residues. Here the CDR3 DNA reads TGCGCCAGCAGCCAAGAGGGGGGGACTAGCGGGGTAAACATTCAGTACTTC. Its protein product is CASSQEGGTSGVNIQYF.

The rearrangement links TRBV6-5 to TRBJ2-4, with TRBD2 matching 12 bases. Germline lookup yields CDR1 MNHEY and CDR2 SVGAGI. The CDR3 consists of 19 residues. V lost 4 bases and J lost 0; bases outside the gene matches: 10. CDR3 sequence reads: CASSSQLAGGGLAKNIQYF. In nucleotides, the CDR3 is TGTGCCAGCAGTTCCCAACTAGCGGGGGGCGGGTTAGCCAAAAACATTCAGTACTTC.

The chain joins TRBV5-1 to TRBJ2-3; D is perhaps TRBD2 (5 bases). From germline, CDR1 is SGHRS and CDR2 YFSETQ. The CDR3 loop spans 14 amino acids. Trimming removed 8 bases from V and 1 base from J, with 14 bases in between. CDR3 loop: CASFRGTGTDTQYF. The CDR3 DNA reads as TGCGCCAGTTTCCGGGGAACCGGCACAGATACGCAGTATTTT.

This clonotype appeared a few times. The chain joins TRBV24-1 to TRBJ2-3; D is unclear. The V end lost 4 bases, the J end lost 14 bases, and 15 bases lay between the germline ends. The germline CDR1 and CDR2 sequences are KGHDR and SFDVKD. CDR3 size: 12 residues. CDR3 DNA: TGTGCCACCAGTGACCTCCCTGGGCCCCGGTATTTT. Translation gives CATSDLPGPRYF.

This clonotype has more than one count but fewer than ten. This rearrangement joins TRBV5-1 to TRBJ1-1; 7 bases match TRBD1. Trimming cost V 4 bases and J 4 bases; bases outside gene matches: 7. This CDR3 has 14 residues. Germline V gene lookup returns CDR1 SGHRS and CDR2 YFSETQ. The CDR3 reads CASSRNRGSTEAFF. The CDR3 DNA reads TGCGCCAGCAGCAGAAACAGGGGTTCCACTGAAGCTTTCTTT.

In its sample, this clonotype was seen a few times. The chain combines TRBV5-1 with TRBJ1-2; TRBD1 matches at 8 bases. After removal of 7 bases from V and 6 bases from J, the junction contained 8 bases not matched to a gene. The CDR3 spans 13 residues. Germline-derived CDR1 and CDR2 are SGHRS and YFSETQ. The CDR3 nucleotides are TGCGCCAGCGCCTTATCGACAGGGGATGGCTACACCTTC. This codes for CASALSTGDGYTF.